This T cell receptor beta chain was sequenced during a study of shared clonotypes between healthy human individuals. The protocol was immunoSEQ multiplex PCR, while the TCRdb copy is restricted to in-frame clones and leaves out a portion. The table records fewer than 650,000 clones, about 80% of them present only once. Germline V gives CDR1 GTSNPN, CDR2 SVGIG (reference sequence). There are 14 residues in the CDR3. Germline trimming cut 3 bases from V and 0 bases from J; bases unmatched to any gene: 1. The chain uses TRBV30 and TRBJ2-2, with TRBD1 identical over 7 bases. The receptor's source is a woman aged 40-49 years in good health. Some clones in this sample may be carry-over from other donors' samples. Sequencing used PBMCs. CDR3 bases: TGTGCCTGGAGAGGGGGCGCGAACACCGGGGAGCTGTTTTTT. This sequence encodes CAWRGGANTGELFF.